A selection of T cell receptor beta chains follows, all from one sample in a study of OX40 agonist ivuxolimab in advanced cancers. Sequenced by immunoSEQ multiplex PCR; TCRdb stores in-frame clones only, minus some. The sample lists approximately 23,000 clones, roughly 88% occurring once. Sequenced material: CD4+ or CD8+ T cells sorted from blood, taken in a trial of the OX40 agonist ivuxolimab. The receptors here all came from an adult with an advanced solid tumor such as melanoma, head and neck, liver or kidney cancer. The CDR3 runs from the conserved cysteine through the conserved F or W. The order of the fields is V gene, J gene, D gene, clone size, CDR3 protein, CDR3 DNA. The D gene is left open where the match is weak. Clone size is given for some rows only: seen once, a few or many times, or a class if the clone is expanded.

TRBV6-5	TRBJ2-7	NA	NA	CASSYGADEQYF	TGTGCCAGCAGTTACGGCGCAGACGAGCAGTACTTC
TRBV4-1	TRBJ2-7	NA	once	CASSQGTTSYEQYF	TGCGCCAGCAGCCAAGGGACAACCTCCTACGAGCAGTACTTC
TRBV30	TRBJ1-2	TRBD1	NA	CAWSGSTGVAYGYTF	TGTGCCTGGAGTGGCTCGACAGGGGTGGCCTATGGCTACACCTTC
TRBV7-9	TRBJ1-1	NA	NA	CASSYWLGVRVTEAFF	TGTGCCAGCAGCTACTGGTTGGGGGTGCGGGTGACTGAAGCTTTCTTT
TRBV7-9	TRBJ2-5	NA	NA	CASSLRSMKKQETQYF	TGTGCCAGCAGCTTAAGGAGCATGAAAAAACAAGAGACCCAGTACTTC
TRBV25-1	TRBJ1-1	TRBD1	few	CASSTTGEEDTEAFF	TGTGCCAGCAGTACGACAGGGGAAGAGGACACTGAAGCTTTCTTT
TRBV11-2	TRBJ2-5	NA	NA	CASSSWDSGETQYF	TGTGCCAGCAGCTCCTGGGACAGCGGGGAGACCCAGTACTTC
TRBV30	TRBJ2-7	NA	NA	CAWRSGGTERGYEQYF	TGTGCCTGGAGGAGCGGCGGGACGGAAAGGGGCTACGAGCAGTACTTC
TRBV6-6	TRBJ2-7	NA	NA	CASSYVTSSYEQYF	TGTGCCAGCAGTTATGTGACTTCCTCCTACGAGCAGTACTTC
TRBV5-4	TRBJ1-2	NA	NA	CASSLQGQVLRGIYGYTF	TGTGCCAGCAGCTTGCAAGGGCAGGTGCTGAGAGGGATTTATGGCTACACCTTC
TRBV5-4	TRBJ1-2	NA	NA	CASSLTGSNYGYTF	TGTGCCAGCAGCTTGACAGGGAGTAACTATGGCTACACCTTC
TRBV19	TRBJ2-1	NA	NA	CASSIYNEQFF	TGTGCCAGTAGTATCTACAATGAGCAGTTCTTC
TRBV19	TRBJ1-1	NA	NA	CASSRAEGAEAFF	TGTGCCAGTAGTAGGGCCGAGGGCGCTGAAGCTTTCTTT
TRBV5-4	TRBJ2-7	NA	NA	CASSFETESYEQYF	TGTGCCAGCAGCTTCGAGACAGAGTCCTACGAGCAGTACTTC
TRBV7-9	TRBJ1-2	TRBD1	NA	CASSLGQIYGYTF	TGTGCCAGCAGCTTGGGACAGATCTATGGCTACACCTTC
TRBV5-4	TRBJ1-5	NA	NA	CASSLEDSSINQPQHF	TGTGCCAGCAGCTTGGAGGACAGTAGCATCAATCAGCCCCAGCATTTT
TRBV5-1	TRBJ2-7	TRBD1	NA	CASSSGTVYEQYF	TGCGCCAGCAGCTCCGGGACAGTCTACGAGCAGTACTTC
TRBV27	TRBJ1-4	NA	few	CASSLSLAATNEKLFF	TGTGCCAGCAGTTTATCGTTAGCTGCAACTAATGAAAAACTGTTTTTT
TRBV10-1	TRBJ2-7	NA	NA	CASSDRQVDEQYF	TGCGCCAGCAGTGATAGACAGGTTGACGAGCAGTACTTC
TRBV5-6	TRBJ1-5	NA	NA	CASSLAVGNQPQHF	TGTGCCAGCAGCTTGGCGGTCGGAAATCAGCCCCAGCATTTT
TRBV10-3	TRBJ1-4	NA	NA	CAISAQGYEKLFF	TGTGCCATCAGTGCTCAGGGTTATGAAAAACTGTTTTTT
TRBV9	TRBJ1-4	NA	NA	CASSVGVEKLFF	TGTGCCAGCAGCGTAGGGGTTGAAAAACTGTTTTTT
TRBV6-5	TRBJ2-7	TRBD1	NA	CASTQTGEAYEQYF	TGTGCCAGCACCCAGACAGGGGAGGCGTACGAGCAGTACTTC
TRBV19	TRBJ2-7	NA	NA	CASSIGDGGPTSYEQYF	TGTGCCAGTAGTATTGGGGATGGGGGGCCGACCTCCTACGAGCAGTACTTC
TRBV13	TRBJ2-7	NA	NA	CASSLGAGGYEQYF	TGTGCCAGCAGCTTAGGGGCAGGAGGCTACGAGCAGTACTTC
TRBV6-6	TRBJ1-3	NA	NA	CASSYSASSGNTIYF	TGTGCCAGCAGTTACTCGGCCAGCTCTGGAAACACCATATATTTT
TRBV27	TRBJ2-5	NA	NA	CASSLFYQETQYF	TGTGCCAGCAGTTTATTCTACCAAGAGACCCAGTACTTC